This T cell receptor beta chain was sequenced in a study of beta chain features in type 1 diabetes. The germline CDR1 and CDR2 sequences are SQVTM and ANQGSEA. The V end lost 7 bases, the J end lost 0 bases, and 14 bases lay between the germline ends. CDR3 length equals 14 residues. Study results and caveats: All four CD4+ subsets from Type 1 diabetes patients carried moderately but significantly shorter TCRB CDR3s.

The entirety of the isolated RNA underwent reverse transcription, so expressed TCRB transcripts were sequenced. Assay used: immunoSEQ multiplex PCR; TCRdb lists only in-frame clones, some missing. The sample contains hundreds of thousands of clones, roughly 12% of which appear only once. There are a few counts of this clone. The antigen is not known. This rearrangement joins TRBV29-1 to TRBJ2-3; the D is unclear. The sequenced material came from naive CD4+ T cells from blood. The receptor was isolated from a man younger than 35 with type 1 diabetes. The CDR3 DNA reads TGCAGCGCTGAGGCCAGACAAAGCACAGATACGCAGTATTTT. It encodes CSAEARQSTDTQYF.